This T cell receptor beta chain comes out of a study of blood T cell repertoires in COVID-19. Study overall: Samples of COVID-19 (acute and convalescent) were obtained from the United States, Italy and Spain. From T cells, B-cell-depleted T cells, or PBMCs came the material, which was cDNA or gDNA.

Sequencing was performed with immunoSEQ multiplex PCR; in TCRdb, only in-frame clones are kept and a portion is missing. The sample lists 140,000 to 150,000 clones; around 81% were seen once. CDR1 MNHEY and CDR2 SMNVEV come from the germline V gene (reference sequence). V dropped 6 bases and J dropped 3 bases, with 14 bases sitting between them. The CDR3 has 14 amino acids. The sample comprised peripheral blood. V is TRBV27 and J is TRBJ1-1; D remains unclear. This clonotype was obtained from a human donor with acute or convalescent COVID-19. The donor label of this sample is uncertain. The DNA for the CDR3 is TGTGCCAGCAGCTTGGTAGTCGGGGACACTGAAGCTTTCTTT. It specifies CASSLVVGDTEAFF.